The sequence of this T cell receptor (beta chain) was determined in a study of T cell responses to AZD1222 COVID-19 vaccine. Germline V gene data show CDR1 as MGHRA and CDR2 as YSYEKL. This CDR3 contains 15 residues. Trimming cost V 0 bases and J 5 bases, with 10 bases left between them. This table comes from immunoSEQ multiplex PCR, and its TCRdb copy is limited to in-frame clones, with some not included. The table lists under 200,000 clones, 85% to 95% of them singletons, with 1% to 1.5% in the top ten. This chain links TRBV4-1 with TRBJ1-4, with D tentatively TRBD1 (6 bases). This sequence was found in an adult in good health. The sample here was peripheral blood, taken on day 0 of AZD1222 vaccination. For the CDR3, the DNA is TGCGCCAGCAGCCAAGAGAGGGGGAAAAATGAAAAACTGTTTTTT. Its protein product is CASSQERGKNEKLFF.